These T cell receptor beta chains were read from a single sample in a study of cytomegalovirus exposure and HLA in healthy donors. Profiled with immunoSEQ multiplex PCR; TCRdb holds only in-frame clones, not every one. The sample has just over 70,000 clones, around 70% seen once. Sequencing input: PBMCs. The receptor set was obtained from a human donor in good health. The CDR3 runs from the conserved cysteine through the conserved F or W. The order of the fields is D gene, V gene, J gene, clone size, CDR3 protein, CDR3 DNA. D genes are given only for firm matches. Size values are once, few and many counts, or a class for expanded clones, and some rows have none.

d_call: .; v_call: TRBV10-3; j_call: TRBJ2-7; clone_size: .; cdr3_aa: CAISGGYEQYF; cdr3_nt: TGTGCCATCAGTGGCGGCTACGAGCAGTACTTC
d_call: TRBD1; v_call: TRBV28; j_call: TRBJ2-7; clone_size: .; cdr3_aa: CASNVWGTGDYEQYF; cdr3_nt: TGTGCCAGCAATGTCTGGGGGACAGGGGACTACGAGCAGTACTTC
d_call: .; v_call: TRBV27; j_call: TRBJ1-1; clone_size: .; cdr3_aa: CASSLFRSGPQAFF; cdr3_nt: TGTGCCAGCAGTTTATTTCGGAGCGGACCCCAGGCTTTCTTT
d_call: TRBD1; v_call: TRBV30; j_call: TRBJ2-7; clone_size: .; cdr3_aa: CAWAWTGVPYEQYF; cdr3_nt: TGTGCCTGGGCCTGGACAGGGGTTCCCTACGAGCAGTACTTC
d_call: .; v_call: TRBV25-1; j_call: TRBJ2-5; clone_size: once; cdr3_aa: CASSEYGGRSETQYF; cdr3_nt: TGTGCCAGCAGTGAATATGGGGGGAGGAGCGAGACCCAGTACTTC
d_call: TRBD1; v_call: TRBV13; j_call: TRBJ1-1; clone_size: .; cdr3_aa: CASSHYQGAGNTEAFF; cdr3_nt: TGTGCCAGCAGTCACTACCAGGGGGCGGGGAACACTGAAGCTTTCTTT
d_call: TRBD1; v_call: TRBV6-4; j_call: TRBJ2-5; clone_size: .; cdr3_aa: CASSTDRGETQYF; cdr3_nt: TGTGCCAGCAGTACGGACAGGGGCGAGACCCAGTACTTC
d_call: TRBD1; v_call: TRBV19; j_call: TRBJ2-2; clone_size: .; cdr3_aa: CASTLLDRDHGELFF; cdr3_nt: TGTGCCAGTACCCTCCTGGACAGGGATCACGGGGAGCTGTTTTTT
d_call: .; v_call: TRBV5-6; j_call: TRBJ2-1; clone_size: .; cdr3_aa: CASSPSGGRNSNEQFF; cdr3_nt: TGTGCCAGCAGCCCCTCAGGAGGGAGGAACTCGAATGAGCAGTTCTTC
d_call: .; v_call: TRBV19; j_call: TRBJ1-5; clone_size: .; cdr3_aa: CASSIGAVRANQPQHF; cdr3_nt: TGTGCCAGTAGTATAGGCGCCGTCAGGGCAAATCAGCCCCAGCATTTT
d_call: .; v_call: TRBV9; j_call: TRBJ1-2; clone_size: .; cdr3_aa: CASSPGQNYGYTF; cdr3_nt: TGTGCCAGCAGCCCGGGACAAAACTATGGCTACACCTTC
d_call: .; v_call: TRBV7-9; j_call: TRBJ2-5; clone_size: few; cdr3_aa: CASSPRPTRGETQYF; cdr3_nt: TGTGCCAGCAGCCCGAGACCAACTAGAGGGGAGACCCAGTACTTC
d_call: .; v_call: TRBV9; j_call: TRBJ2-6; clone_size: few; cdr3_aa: CASSPTGANVLTF; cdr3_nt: TGTGCCAGCAGCCCAACAGGGGCCAACGTCCTGACTTTC
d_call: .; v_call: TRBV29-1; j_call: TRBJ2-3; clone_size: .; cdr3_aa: CSGQWTDGRYF; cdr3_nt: TGCAGCGGCCAGTGGACGGACGGGAGGTATTTT
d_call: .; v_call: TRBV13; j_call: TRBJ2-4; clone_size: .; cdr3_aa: CASSLKNVQYF; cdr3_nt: TGTGCCAGCAGCCTAAAAAACGTTCAGTACTTC
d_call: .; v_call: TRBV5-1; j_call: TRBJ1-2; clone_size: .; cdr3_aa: CASSLSPAGNYGYTF; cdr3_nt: TGCGCCAGCAGCTTATCCCCCGCGGGGAACTATGGCTACACCTTC
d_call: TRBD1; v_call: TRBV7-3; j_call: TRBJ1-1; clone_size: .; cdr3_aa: CASSMDRYSTEAFF; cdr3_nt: TGTGCCAGCAGCATGGACAGGTATTCCACTGAAGCTTTCTTT
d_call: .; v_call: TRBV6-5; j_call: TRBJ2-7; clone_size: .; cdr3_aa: CASSYSSGTQTYEQYF; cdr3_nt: TGTGCCAGCAGTTACTCATCTGGGACACAGACCTACGAGCAGTACTTC
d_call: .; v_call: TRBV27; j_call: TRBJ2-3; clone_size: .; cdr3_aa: CASSLDILNTDTQYF; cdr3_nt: TGTGCCAGCAGCTTGGACATACTTAACACAGATACGCAGTATTTT
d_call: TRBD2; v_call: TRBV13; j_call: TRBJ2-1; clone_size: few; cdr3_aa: CASSLTSGSNNEQFF; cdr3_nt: TGTGCCAGCAGCTTAACTAGCGGGAGTAACAATGAGCAGTTCTTC
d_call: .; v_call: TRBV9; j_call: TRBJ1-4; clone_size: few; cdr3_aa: CASSVADRLNEKLFF; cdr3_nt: TGTGCCAGCAGCGTAGCAGACAGACTTAATGAAAAACTGTTTTTT
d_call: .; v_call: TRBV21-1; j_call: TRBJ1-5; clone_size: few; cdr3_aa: CASISPRRTGKNQPQHF; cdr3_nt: TGTGCCAGCATCTCCCCCCGGAGGACAGGGAAGAATCAGCCCCAGCATTTT
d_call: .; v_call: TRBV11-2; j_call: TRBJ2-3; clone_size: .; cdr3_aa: CATKEGGGTDTQYF; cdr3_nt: TGTGCCACCAAGGAGGGTGGGGGAACAGATACGCAGTATTTT
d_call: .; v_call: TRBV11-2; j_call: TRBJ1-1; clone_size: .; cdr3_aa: CASSLVQGTEAFF; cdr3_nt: TGTGCCAGCAGCTTAGTCCAGGGAACTGAAGCTTTCTTT
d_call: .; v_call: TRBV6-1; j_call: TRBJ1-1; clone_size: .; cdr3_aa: CASTYPGANTEAFF; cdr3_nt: TGTGCCAGCACTTACCCAGGGGCGAACACTGAAGCTTTCTTT
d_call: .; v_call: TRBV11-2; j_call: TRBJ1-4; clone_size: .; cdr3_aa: CASSYTGSNEKLFF; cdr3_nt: TGTGCCAGCAGCTACACAGGGTCTAATGAAAAACTGTTTTTT
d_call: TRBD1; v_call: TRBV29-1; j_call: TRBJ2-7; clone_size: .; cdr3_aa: CSALDRGSYEQYF; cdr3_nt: TGCAGCGCTTTGGACAGGGGGAGCTACGAGCAGTACTTC
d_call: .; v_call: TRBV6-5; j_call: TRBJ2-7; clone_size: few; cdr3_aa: CASSPSTGGVYEQYF; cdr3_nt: TGTGCCAGCAGTCCCTCAACGGGGGGCGTCTACGAGCAGTACTTC
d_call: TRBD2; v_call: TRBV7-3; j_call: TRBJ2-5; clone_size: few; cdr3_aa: CASSPGGLVLQETQYF; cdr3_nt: TGTGCCAGCAGCCCGGGGGGACTGGTGCTCCAAGAGACCCAGTACTTC
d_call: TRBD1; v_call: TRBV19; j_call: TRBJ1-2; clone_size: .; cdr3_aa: CASSIDFRQGYGYTF; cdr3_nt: TGTGCCAGTAGTATAGACTTCCGACAGGGATATGGCTACACCTTC
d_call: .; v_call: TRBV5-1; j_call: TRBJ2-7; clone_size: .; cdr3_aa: CASSLTPSYEQYF; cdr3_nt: TGCGCCAGCAGCTTGACCCCTAGCTACGAGCAGTACTTC
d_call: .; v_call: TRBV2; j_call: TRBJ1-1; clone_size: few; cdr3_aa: CASTPRRGRDTEAFF; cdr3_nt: TGTGCCAGCACCCCCCGGCGGGGCAGGGACACTGAAGCTTTCTTT
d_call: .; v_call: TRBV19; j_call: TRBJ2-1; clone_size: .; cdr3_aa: CASSYRQDHNEQFF; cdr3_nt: TGTGCCAGTAGTTACCGACAGGACCACAATGAGCAGTTCTTC
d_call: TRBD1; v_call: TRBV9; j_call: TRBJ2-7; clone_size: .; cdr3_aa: CASSRVGTGASYEQYF; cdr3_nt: TGTGCCAGCAGCAGGGTGGGGACAGGGGCGTCCTACGAGCAGTACTTC
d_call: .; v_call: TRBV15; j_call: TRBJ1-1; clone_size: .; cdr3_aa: CATSRDWEGRMNTEAFF; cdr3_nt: TGTGCCACCAGCAGAGATTGGGAGGGGCGAATGAACACTGAAGCTTTCTTT
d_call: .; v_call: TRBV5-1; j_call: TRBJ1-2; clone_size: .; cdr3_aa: CASRGGLTDNYGYTF; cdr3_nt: TGCGCCAGCAGGGGGGGTCTGACAGACAACTATGGCTACACCTTC
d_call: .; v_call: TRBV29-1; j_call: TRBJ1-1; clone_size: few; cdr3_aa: CSVVSPGLMNTEAFF; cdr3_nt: TGCAGCGTCGTATCCCCAGGGCTCATGAACACTGAAGCTTTCTTT
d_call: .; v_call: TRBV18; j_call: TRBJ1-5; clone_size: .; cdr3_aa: CASSSGEGAQHF; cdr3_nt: TGTGCCAGCTCATCAGGGGAGGGAGCCCAGCATTTT
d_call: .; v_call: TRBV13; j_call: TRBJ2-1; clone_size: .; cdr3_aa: CASSLEGLSDNEQFF; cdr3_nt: TGTGCCAGCAGCTTGGAGGGACTCTCCGACAATGAGCAGTTCTTC